This T cell receptor beta chain was found in a study of blood T cell repertoires in COVID-19. The wider study: Acute and convalescent COVID-19 specimens originated in the United States, Italy and Spain.

The germline gives CDR1 SEHNR, CDR2 FQNEAQ (reference sequence). CDR3 length equals 13 residues. Trimming pared 4 bases from V and 8 bases from J, leaving 11 bases between. In the original analysis: Reference gene primer amplification gave estimated nucleated cell counts. Here immunoSEQ multiplex PCR was the method, and the copy in TCRdb shows in-frame clones only, minus some. The V and J calls and clone size are taken from that table; D and trimming were inferred from the DNA. The sample carries about 330,000 clones, about 90% recorded once. The study assigned cohorts using participant-reported clinical history. Recovered status applied to Cohort 3 donors who had two consecutive negative PCRs. It also applied to those with clearance or with symptom resolution.

This TCR was recovered from a woman in her twenties or thirties who had recovered from COVID-19. The specimen sequenced was PBMCs or T cells enriched from blood (not recorded which). This rearrangement joins TRBV7-9 to TRBJ1-4; D is unresolved. CDR3 loop: CASSSLAAEKLFF. CDR3 in DNA: TGTGCCAGCAGCTCCTTGGCGGCAGAAAAACTGTTTTTT.